This T cell receptor (beta chain) was captured in a study of T cells in Graves' hyperthyroidism and ophthalmopathy. For the study at large: Any treatment followed the collection of peripheral blood at initial diagnosis. Points from the study as a whole: Patients with ophthalmopathy were separated from those with stable hyperthyroidism by a 13 V-J model. Appearing also in blood were most of the thyroid clonotypes expanded above 0.001.

Diagnostic assessment was based on clinical symptoms, serum thyroxine and TRAb, thyroid ultrasound and orbital computed tomography. It was RNA transcripts that yielded the amplified TCR beta CDR3 regions. HTBI primers were employed in a first-round RT-PCR of the TCR CDR3. TCRdb used MiXCR to reprocess the multiplex PCR reads, holding one entry per CDR3 protein. The repertoire holds 620,000 or so distinct CDR3 sequences, with roughly 15% as singletons. Many counts were recorded for this clonotype. What it binds is not known. Germline CDR1 KGHSH, CDR2 LQKENI. This CDR3 comprises 16 residues. V lost 4 bases and J 2 bases, leaving 17 bases between the germline ends.

The specimen was blood. The chain employs TRBV18 and TRBJ2-5, with a tentative D call TRBD1 (6 bases). This sequence was found in a woman aged 45 to 65 with Graves' ophthalmopathy. CDR3 DNA sequence: TGTGCCAGCTCACTCCGGGACACAGGAGTACAAGAGACCCAGTACTTC. It yields the protein CASSLRDTGVQETQYF.